This T cell receptor beta chain was found in a study of blood T cell repertoires in COVID-19. Study-level information: From the United States, Italy and Spain came samples of acute and convalescent COVID-19. Sources were T cells, B-cell-depleted T cells, or PBMCs; the material itself was cDNA or gDNA.

Authors' methods: Reference gene primers were amplified, and this amplification served to estimate nucleated cell counts. Clones were sequenced by immunoSEQ multiplex PCR, and TCRdb holds only the in-frame ones, with some missing. Clonal size and the V and J genes are those of that table, whereas D and trimming came from the DNA. The sample contains over 300,000 clones, about 82% of which appear only once. The CDR3 is 18 residues long. The sample consisted of peripheral blood. This TCR came from a woman aged 50 to 60 with acute or convalescent COVID-19. This chain links TRBV21-1 with TRBJ2-5; the table's D gene call, TRBD2, was not cross checked with the DNA. TRBV21-1 is a listed pseudogene. The CDR3 here is CASSKGRASGIPRETQYF. Here the CDR3 DNA reads TGTGCCAGCAGCAAAGGTCGGGCTAGCGGGATCCCAAGGGAGACCCAGTACTTC.